This T cell receptor (beta chain) was profiled in a study of beta chain features in type 1 diabetes. Findings and caveats of the study: Type 1 diabetes patients had TCRB CDR3s that were shorter (moderately but significantly so) in all four CD4+ subsets.

About this clone itself: No antigen is known for it.

Reverse transcription of all isolated RNA meant that expressed TCRB transcripts were sequenced. Using immunoSEQ multiplex PCR, the repertoire was profiled, and TCRdb retains in-frame clones only, with some absent. The table lists more than 550,000 clones, around 15% of them singletons. The length of the CDR3 is 13 residues. V lost 6 bases and J lost 0, with 6 bases in between. Looked up from germline, CDR1 is SGHTA and CDR2 is FQGNSA. The receptor was derived from a man aged 18 to 30 with type 1 diabetes. V gene TRBV7-2 combines with J gene TRBJ1-3; D gene ambiguous. Sample: naive CD4+ T cells from blood. CDR3 sequence: CASRPFSGNTIYF. CDR3 DNA sequence: TGTGCCAGCAGACCCTTCTCTGGAAACACCATATATTTT.